This T cell receptor beta chain comes out of a study of response to subunit inactivated influenza vaccine. General observations from the study: Authors suggested each seasonal flu vaccination may recruit only limited numbers of new T cells.

Trimming stripped 4 bases from V and 7 bases from J, with 11 bases between. The CDR3 spans 12 residues. Germline CDR1 reads DFQATT; CDR2 reads SNEGSKA (reference sequence). TCRdb used MiXCR to reprocess the RT-PCR reads, holding one entry per CDR3 protein. The table has a few hundred thousand distinct CDR3 sequences, approximately 7.2% seen once. The table lists this clonotype with a few counts. Its antigen is unknown. The chain employs TRBV20-1 and TRBJ2-1; no reliable D call. This TCR came from a man in his fifties or sixties who received an inactivated influenza vaccine. The sequenced sample was PBMCs from blood, obtained 23 to 25 months after vaccination. In DNA, the CDR3 is TGCAGTGCTACAATTCAAGGGAATGAGCAGTTCTTC. Its protein is CSATIQGNEQFF.